The clone carrying this T cell receptor beta chain was counted at least ten times. Its antigen is currently unknown. TCRdb fed the RACE reads into MiXCR, producing one record per CDR3 protein. The sample includes 150,000 to 200,000 distinct CDR3 sequences, roughly 15% of them seen just once. The time point denotes: patch test 1, 2 weeks after DPC sensitization. Treatment noted: therapeutic diphenylcyclopropenone sensitization with weekly scalp DPC. The data belong to a study of human T cells and chemical hapten exposure. Findings of the study overall: Significantly greater numbers of large CDR3 similarity clusters came from expanded TCRs than from controls.

Germline lookup yields CDR1 SGHVS and CDR2 FNYEAQ. The CDR3 has 15 residues. Trimming cost V 1 base and J 0 bases, with 7 bases left between them. The input for sequencing was whole blood, taken in connection with sensitization to the hapten diphenylcyclopropenone (DPC). The chain has TRBV7-6 and TRBJ2-1; the D is unclear. This clonotype was obtained from a woman aged 30 to 39 with alopecia areata. Some clones in this sample may be carry-over from other donors' samples. The CDR3 DNA sequence: TGTGCCAGCAGCTTAGGGCCGAGCTCCTACAATGAGCAGTTCTTC. Translating gives CASSLGPSSYNEQFF.